The entry that follows covers one T cell receptor beta chain sequence. Its antigen is still unknown. The sample holds no much larger clone one base away, and base qualities are not on file. The data were obtained in a study of T cells in Graves' hyperthyroidism and ophthalmopathy (dated by TCRdb to between 2018 and 2020). Turning to the overall study: Peripheral blood samples were taken at initial diagnosis, before any treatment was given. The roughly 94 discovery patients were randomly split 7:3 into training and test sets. Whether ophthalmopathy could be predicted prospectively was tested in an independent validation cohort made up of some 20 hyperthyroidism patients plus 17 patients who later progressed to ophthalmopathy. A discovery cohort of about a hundred patients, roughly 45 with Graves' ophthalmopathy and 55 to 65 with stable Graves' hyperthyroidism, was used to find distinguishing TCR V-J signatures. The paper describes TCR Vbeta CDR3 sequencing of 120 to 150 peripheral blood samples, made up of 43 ophthalmopathy patients, over 70 hyperthyroidism patients and some 17 progressor patients. Thyroid tissue and blood T-cell repertoires from more than five Graves' hyperthyroidism patients were also compared in the study. After sampling, hyperthyroidism patients received methimazole starting at 30 mg daily, and ophthalmopathy patients received high-dose intravenous methylprednisolone.

Overall study results and their limits: Blood samples also contained most of the expanded thyroid clonotypes (frequency above 0.001), which suggests that blood repertoires may reflect thyroid immune responses. A model built on a 13 V-J signature distinguished ophthalmopathy from stable hyperthyroidism, reaching about 89% sensitivity and around 81% specificity in cross-validation and 80%/75% in testing. No statistical method was used to set the sample size in advance, and investigators knew the group allocation. In validation, the model predicted progression to ophthalmopathy a median of about 6 months before onset, with over 60% sensitivity and roughly 73% specificity.

The TCR beta CDR3 regions were amplified from RNA transcripts. A first-round RT-PCR of the TCR CDR3 used the HTBI primer set with the Qiagen OneStep RT-PCR kit. A second multiplex PCR round built the libraries, followed by size selection and purification. Libraries were sequenced paired-end with 100 bp reads on an Illumina HiSeq2000. Per the authors' processing: SOAPnuke was used to process the raw data, with reads discarded if the reads contained adapters or uncalled bases, had a mean Phred below 15, or lacked an exact constant-primer or identifier match. COPE v1.2.5 was used to merge the high-quality paired reads, and each unique nucleotide sequence was defined as a clonotype. MiTCR v1.1 was used to align the clonotypes against IMGT TRBV, TRBD and TRBJ reference segments. Only V-J combinations with frequency above 0.0001, covering 99% to 99.2% of repertoires, were analysed. The TCS score was defined as the ratio of F50 (clonal expansion) to E x V (chaos), calculated using BLOSUM62-based TCRdist between CDR3 peptides within each V-J. Welch's t-statistics and random forest reduced roughly 500 V-J features to around 14, which were used in a naive Bayes classifier (R e1071). TCRdb cleaned the public reads at Q25 with fastp, built clones with MiXCR and kept in-frame beta chains. A single entry per CDR3 protein holds the most common genes and DNA from its merged rows. These V and J calls rely on TCRdb rather than the paper's analysis. The sample table lists 350,000 or so distinct CDR3 sequences, about 18% of them with a count of one. Of the sample, approximately 30% falls within the top ten clones.

The hyperthyroidism patients were between 18 and 65 years old and newly diagnosed, with a disease duration of less than 2 months. Any patient with an uncontrolled infection, another autoimmune disease, pregnancy or lactation was excluded. Clinical symptoms, serum thyroxine and TRAb, thyroid ultrasound, and orbital computed tomography formed the basis for the diagnoses. For progressor patients, blood was drawn at the first diagnosis of hyperthyroidism, before any ophthalmopathy symptoms had appeared. Ficoll-Paque density gradient centrifugation was used to isolate PBMCs from 8 to 10 ml of fresh peripheral blood. Progressor patients were defined as those initially diagnosed with Graves' hyperthyroidism in whom ophthalmopathy developed during follow-up. Total RNA was extracted using Trizol reagent, and RNA quality was assessed on an Agilent 2100 Bioanalyzer. From the cysteine up to the phenylalanine, the CDR3 has a length of 13 residues. The DNA shown is the 39-base CDR3, in frame from base 1. Trimming takes 3 bases from V and 3 bases from J, and the germline ends sit 5 bases apart.

This chain is built from TRBV12-3 or TRBV12-4 and TRBJ2-2; no D gene can be assigned with confidence. The sample consisted of blood. This receptor was obtained from a woman in her twenties or thirties with Graves' hyperthyroidism that later progressed to Graves' ophthalmopathy. Here the CDR3 is given as CASSLEYTGELFF. Read as DNA, the sequence is TGTGCCAGCAGTTTGGAATACACCGGGGAGCTGTTTTTT.